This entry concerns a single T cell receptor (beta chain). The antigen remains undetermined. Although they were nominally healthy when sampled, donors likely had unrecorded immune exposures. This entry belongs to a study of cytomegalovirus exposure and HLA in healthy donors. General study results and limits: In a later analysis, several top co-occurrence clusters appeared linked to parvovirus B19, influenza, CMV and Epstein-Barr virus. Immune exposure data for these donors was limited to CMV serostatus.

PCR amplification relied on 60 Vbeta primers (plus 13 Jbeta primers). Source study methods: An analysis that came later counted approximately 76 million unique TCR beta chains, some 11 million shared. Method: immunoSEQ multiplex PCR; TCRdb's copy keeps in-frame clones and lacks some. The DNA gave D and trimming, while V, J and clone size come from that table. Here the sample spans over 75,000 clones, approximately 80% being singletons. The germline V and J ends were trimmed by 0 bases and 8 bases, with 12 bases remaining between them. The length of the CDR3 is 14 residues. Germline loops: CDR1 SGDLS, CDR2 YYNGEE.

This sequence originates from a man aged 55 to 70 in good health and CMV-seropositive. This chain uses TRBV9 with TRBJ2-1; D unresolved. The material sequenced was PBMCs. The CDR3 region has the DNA TGTGCCAGCAGCGTAGTTTGGAGCATCGATGAGCAGTTCTTC. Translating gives CASSVVWSIDEQFF.